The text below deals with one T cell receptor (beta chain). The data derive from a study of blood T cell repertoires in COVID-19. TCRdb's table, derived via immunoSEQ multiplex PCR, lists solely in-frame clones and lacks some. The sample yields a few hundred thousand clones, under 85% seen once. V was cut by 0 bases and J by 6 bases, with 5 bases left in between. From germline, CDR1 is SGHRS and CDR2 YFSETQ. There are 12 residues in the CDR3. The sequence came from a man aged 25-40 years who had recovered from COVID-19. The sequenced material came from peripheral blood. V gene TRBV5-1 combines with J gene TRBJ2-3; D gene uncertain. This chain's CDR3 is CASSLVQDTQYF. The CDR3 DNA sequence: TGCGCCAGCAGCTTGGTCCAGGATACGCAGTATTTT.